The 27 T cell receptor beta chains reported below all come from one sample, sequenced in a study of OX40 agonist ivuxolimab in advanced cancers. Only in-frame clones appear in the TCRdb table, and some are missing; sequencing was by immunoSEQ multiplex PCR. The sample gives roughly 60,000 clones, under 90% of which show up once; over 2% is in the top ten. The material was CD4+ or CD8+ T cells sorted from blood, obtained in a trial of the OX40 agonist ivuxolimab. The receptors come from an adult with an advanced solid tumor such as melanoma, head and neck, liver or kidney cancer.

V gene TRBV5-6 combines with J gene TRBJ1-1; D possibly corresponds to TRBD1 (6 bases). V lost 0 bases and J lost 3, with 9 bases in between. Germline V lookup: CDR1 SGHDT, CDR2 YYEEEE. CDR3 length: 14 residues. CDR3 bases: TGTGCCAGCAGCTTGGTGTCAGGGGACACTGAAGCTTTCTTT. Its protein product is CASSLVSGDTEAFF.

V and J are TRBV19 and TRBJ2-7, with a tentative D call TRBD1 (5 bases). CDR1 is LNHDA and CDR2 is SQIVND in the germline V gene (reference sequence). The CDR3 totals 16 residues. Trimming removed 2 bases from V and 0 bases from J, with 14 bases in between. The CDR3 reads CASSIIVGASSYEQYF. For the CDR3, the DNA is TGTGCCAGTAGTATAATCGTAGGGGCCAGCTCCTACGAGCAGTACTTC.

This chain connects TRBV6-1 to TRBJ2-1; D gene ambiguous. The CDR3 covers 18 residues. V was shortened by 2 bases and J by 3 bases, with 20 bases between the two germline ends. CDR1 is MNHNS and CDR2 is SASEGT in the germline V gene. CDR3 region: CASSEKASRLRIYNEQFF. The CDR3 bases are TGTGCCAGCAGTGAAAAGGCGTCACGGCTACGGATCTACAATGAGCAGTTCTTC.

This sequence joins TRBV6-5 and TRBJ1-6, with D uncertain. The germline V gene encodes CDR1 MNHEY and CDR2 SVGAGI. The CDR3 totals 13 residues. V lost 6 bases to trimming and J lost 9 bases, with 12 bases between them. CDR3 loop: CASSPQLGSPLHF. Here the CDR3 DNA reads TGTGCCAGCAGCCCCCAATTGGGTTCACCCCTCCACTTT.

The J gene is TRBJ1-5, the V gene TRBV27, with no clear D. The V gene's germline CDR1 is MNHEY and CDR2 SMNVEV (reference sequence). The CDR3 runs to 12 residues. Trimming stripped 8 bases from V and 5 bases from J, with 10 bases between. The CDR3, as DNA: TGTGCCAGCTCCGGCCCCTATCAGCCCCAGCATTTT. Encoded protein: CASSGPYQPQHF.

This chain links TRBV28 with TRBJ2-7; 13 bases map to TRBD2. CDR1 MDHEN and CDR2 SYDVKM come from the germline V gene. V shed 5 bases and J 7 bases; nucleotides not matched to a gene: 8. This CDR3 region has 15 residues. The CDR3 coding sequence is TGTGCCAGCAGTAAAACTAGCGGGAGGGTGGGGGAGCAGTACTTC. Amino acid sequence: CASSKTSGRVGEQYF.

The J gene is TRBJ1-1, the V gene TRBV5-5; D possibly corresponds to TRBD1 (5 bases). The CDR3 has 15 residues. With 0 bases removed from V and 0 bases from J, the gap between germline ends came to 9 bases. Germline CDR1 is SGHKS and CDR2 is YYEKEE (reference sequence). The CDR3 coding sequence is TGTGCCAGCAGCTTGGCAGGGAGCATGAACACTGAAGCTTTCTTT. Protein: CASSLAGSMNTEAFF.

The V call is TRBV4-2, the J call TRBJ2-1, with a tentative D call TRBD2 (6 bases). The germline V gene has CDR1 LGHNA and CDR2 YNFKEQ. Trimming pared 0 bases from V and 1 base from J, leaving 22 bases between. The CDR3 is 20 residues long. CDR3 in DNA: TGTGCCAGCAGCCAAGAAGGGGTCGCTAGCGAACTCAGATCCTACAATGAGCAGTTCTTC. Its translation: CASSQEGVASELRSYNEQFF.

The J gene is TRBJ2-1, the V gene TRBV28; TRBD1 might be the D (6 bases). V lost 7 bases, J lost 5 bases, and 12 bases lay in between. Germline values: CDR1 MDHEN, CDR2 SYDVKM. This CDR3 is 13 amino acids long. The DNA of the CDR3 is TGTGCCAGCACCCAGGGGTGGGACAATGAGCAGTTCTTC. This codes for CASTQGWDNEQFF.

The chain links TRBV4-2 to TRBJ2-1; D call uncertain. This CDR3 has 16 residues. Trimming cost V 1 base and J 1 base, with 11 bases left between them. Germline V gene sequence: CDR1 LGHNA, CDR2 YNFKEQ. The DNA for the CDR3 is TGTGCCAGCAGCCAAGTTGTAGCAGCATCCTACAATGAGCAGTTCTTC. Its translation: CASSQVVAASYNEQFF.

CDR3 sequence: CASSGRDKYNSPLHF. The CDR3 coding sequence is TGTGCCAGCAGCGGGCGAGATAAGTATAATTCACCCCTCCACTTT. The chain combines TRBV5-4 with TRBJ1-6; no firm D call. The CDR3 sequence is 15 residues long. Between the trimmed V and J ends, which lost 4 bases and 4 bases, there was a span of 12 bases. In germline, CDR1 is SGHNT, CDR2 YYREEE (reference sequence).

This chain links TRBV7-9 with TRBJ1-4; 7 bases are a match to TRBD1. From germline, CDR1 is SEHNR and CDR2 FQNEAQ (reference sequence). The CDR3 is 16 residues long. J lost 2 bases, V lost 5 bases, and 8 bases had no gene match. The CDR3 DNA is TGTGCCAGCAGCCCTCAACAGGGGATGACTAATGAAAAACTGTTTTTT. As protein: CASSPQQGMTNEKLFF.

The chain uses TRBV5-1 and TRBJ2-1, with 8 bases lining up with TRBD1. V was pared by 2 bases and J by 9 bases, with 10 bases of the junction left unmatched. The CDR3 runs to 15 residues. Looked up from germline, CDR1 is SGHRS and CDR2 is YFSETQ. The CDR3 coding sequence is TGCGCCAGCAGCTTTGGGCAGGGGGCGCTTTTTGAGCAGTTCTTC. It yields the protein CASSFGQGALFEQFF.

A single count supports this clone. J is TRBJ2-4 and V is TRBV14; 9 positions match TRBD1. CDR3 length: 13 amino acids. With V trimmed by 0 bases and J by 16 bases, 7 bases remained unmatched. The germline gives CDR1 SGHDN, CDR2 FVKESK. Written as DNA, the CDR3 is TGTGCCAGCAGCCAAGAGTACAGGGGGCCCCACTACTTC. Amino acid sequence: CASSQEYRGPHYF.

The J gene is TRBJ2-3, the V gene TRBV2, with D unresolved. The CDR3 is 15 residues long. Germline CDR1 reads SNHLY; CDR2 reads FYNNEI. V lost 1 base, J lost 1 base, and 9 bases lay in between. In nucleotides, the CDR3 is TGTGCCAGCAGTGAAGGTGGTTGGGGCACAGATACGCAGTATTTT. Protein sequence: CASSEGGWGTDTQYF.

V usage is TRBV5-1 and J usage is TRBJ2-5, with a possible D match to TRBD1 (6 bases). Per germline, CDR1 SGHRS and CDR2 YFSETQ. The CDR3 extends over 14 amino acids. Trimming stripped 8 bases from V and 0 bases from J, with 14 bases between. The CDR3 DNA is TGCGCCAGTCTCCGGGACACGAACCAAGAGACCCAGTACTTC. Encoded protein: CASLRDTNQETQYF.

Here the CDR3 DNA reads TGTGCCAGCACCAAACAGGGCTGGTGGAACGACGAGCAGTACTTC. Translation gives CASTKQGWWNDEQYF. The J gene is TRBJ2-7, the V gene TRBV27, with D tentatively TRBD1 (6 bases). Germline V gives CDR1 MNHEY, CDR2 SMNVEV (reference sequence). This CDR3 region has 15 residues. V lost 7 bases and J lost 5, with 21 bases in between.

This chain connects TRBV15 to TRBJ2-5; no definite D call. The assigned J gene may be wrong: the sequence end matches TRBJ2-7 better. Germline values: CDR1 LNHNV, CDR2 YYDKDF (reference sequence). This CDR3 is 11 amino acids long. CDR3 in amino acids: CATSNTYEQYF. CDR3 sequence (DNA): TGTGCCACCAGCAACACCTACGAGCAGTACTTC.

This chain uses TRBV18 with TRBJ2-7; D may be TRBD1 (6 bases). The CDR3 sequence is 13 residues long. V gave up 8 bases and J gave up 5 bases, with 16 bases separating them. Germline V lookup: CDR1 KGHSH, CDR2 LQKENI. The CDR3 protein is CASNEQGNNEQYF. CDR3 bases: TGTGCCAGCAATGAACAGGGTAATAACGAGCAGTACTTC.

The chain combines TRBV6-1 with TRBJ1-4; 9 bases match TRBD1. The CDR3 has 15 residues. The J segment lost 10 bases and the V segment lost 6 bases, leaving 12 bases of the junction unmatched. Germline V gives CDR1 MNHNS, CDR2 SASEGT. The CDR3 nucleotides are TGTGCCAGCAGCTTTAGGGGACAGGGAGGAGGAAAACTGTTTTTT. Protein sequence: CASSFRGQGGGKLFF.

The J gene is TRBJ2-7, the V gene TRBV5-6; 12 bases are a match to TRBD2. CDR1 is SGHDT and CDR2 is YYEEEE in the germline V gene. Trimming cost V 6 bases and J 4 bases; bases outside gene matches: 14. This CDR3 comprises 17 residues. CDR3 protein: CASTLGPSGRAGYEQYF. The CDR3 DNA sequence: TGTGCCAGCACCCTGGGGCCTAGCGGGAGGGCCGGTTACGAGCAGTACTTC.

The chain has TRBV15 and TRBJ1-1, with a weak D call TRBD1 (6 bases). Trimming left V 0 bases short and J 0 bases short, with 14 bases between. The CDR3 runs 17 residues. The germline V gene encodes CDR1 LNHNV and CDR2 YYDKDF (reference sequence). CDR3 protein: CATSRDRGLLLNTEAFF. In DNA, the CDR3 is TGTGCCACCAGCAGAGATCGGGGGCTACTACTGAACACTGAAGCTTTCTTT.

The chain has TRBV5-1 and TRBJ2-7; TRBD1 agrees at 10 bases. CDR1 and CDR2 from the germline V gene are SGHRS and YFSETQ. The CDR3 sequence is 17 residues long. Losses at the gene ends were 0 bases for V and 2 bases for J; bases not matched to a gene: 8. The CDR3 loop is CASSLVVGTGATYEQYF. As DNA, the CDR3 is TGCGCCAGCAGCTTGGTGGTCGGGACAGGGGCAACCTACGAGCAGTACTTC. Full variable domain (outside the CDR3, taken from reference TRBV5-1 and TRBJ2-7): KAGVTQTPRYLIKTRGQQVTLSCSPISGHRSVSWYQQTPGQGLQFLFEYFSETQRNKGNFPGRFSGRQFSNSRSEMNVSTLELGDSALYLCASSLVVGTGATYEQYFGPGTRLTVT.

The rearrangement links TRBV6-5 to TRBJ2-3; no reliable D call. Germline values: CDR1 MNHEY, CDR2 SVGAGI. The length of the CDR3 is 13 residues. Trimming removed 2 bases from V and 6 bases from J, with 9 bases in between. The CDR3 coding sequence is TGTGCCAGCAGTTACCGGCCCCGGGATACGCAGTATTTT. Protein: CASSYRPRDTQYF.

V usage is TRBV30 and J usage is TRBJ1-5; D is perhaps TRBD1 (5 bases). Germline V gene sequence: CDR1 GTSNPN, CDR2 SVGIG (reference sequence). CDR3 length: 17 amino acids. Trimming left V 0 bases short and J 0 bases short, with 15 bases between. The CDR3 DNA is TGTGCCTGGAGTGTCCAGAGGGACCGACTTAGCAATCAGCCCCAGCATTTT. It yields the protein CAWSVQRDRLSNQPQHF.

CDR3 in DNA: TGTGCCAGCAGCTCCTATGGCAGGGCGGGGGGCTACACCTTC. Amino acids: CASSSYGRAGGYTF. This chain links TRBV14 with TRBJ1-2, with D maybe TRBD1 (5 bases). Trimming shortened V by 5 bases and J by 8 bases, and 18 bases separated the two germline ends. CDR3 length equals 14 residues. Germline loops: CDR1 SGHDN, CDR2 FVKESK. Variable domain in full (rest from reference TRBV14 and TRBJ1-2): EAGVTQFPSHSVIEKGQTVTLRCDPISGHDNLYWYRRVMGKEIKFLLHFVKESKQDESGMPNNRFLAERTGGTYSTLKVQPAELEDSGVYFCASSSYGRAGGYTFGSGTRLTVV.

The chain is built from TRBV5-8 and TRBJ1-1, with a tentative D call TRBD1 (5 bases). Trimming stripped 0 bases from V and 0 bases from J, with 12 bases between. The germline V gene has CDR1 SGHTS and CDR2 YDEGEE. The CDR3 consists of 16 residues. CDR3 protein: CASSLAVMGVNTEAFF. The CDR3 DNA sequence: TGTGCCAGCAGCTTGGCCGTAATGGGGGTGAACACTGAAGCTTTCTTT.